This TCR beta chain was found in a study of Graves' ophthalmopathy and Graves' hyperthyroidism. The CDR3 is made up of 16 amino acids. Germline V lookup: CDR1 ENHRY, CDR2 SYGVKD. V was shortened by 1 base and J by 1 base, with 13 bases between the two germline ends. This clonotype came up many times. Amplifying from RNA transcripts, the study obtained TCR beta CDR3 regions. Second-round multiplex PCR came after first-round RT-PCR with HTBI primers. TCRdb redid the calling of the multiplex PCR reads with MiXCR, one entry per CDR3 protein. The profile shows 900,000 to 1,200,000 distinct CDR3 sequences, about 35% of them singletons.

The sequencing sample was made of peripheral blood or thyroid tissue (not recorded which). The sequence came from an adult man with Graves' hyperthyroidism. This chain connects TRBV10-3 to TRBJ2-5; maybe TRBD1 (6 bases). Here the CDR3 DNA reads TGTGCCATCAGTGAGTTCAAAGGGGGTCCCCAAGAGACCCAGTACTTC. Protein product: CAISEFKGGPQETQYF.